This is a list of T cell receptor beta chains from one sample in a study of OX40 agonist ivuxolimab in advanced cancers. Repertoires were generated with immunoSEQ multiplex PCR, while TCRdb's copy carries only in-frame clones and drops some. Of some 19,000 clones listed, more than 60% were seen once; the top ten hold roughly 13%. This specimen consisted of CD4+ or CD8+ T cells sorted from blood, obtained in a trial of the OX40 agonist ivuxolimab. Receptor source: an adult with an advanced solid tumor such as melanoma, head and neck, liver or kidney cancer. The CDR3 runs from the conserved cysteine through the conserved F or W. Fields, in order: clone size, V gene, J gene, D gene, CDR3 DNA, CDR3 protein. A D gene is named only where the DNA matches it firmly. For some rows the clone size is stated as once, few or many, or as a class when expanded; others skip it.

clone size: NA
V gene: TRBV6-6
J gene: TRBJ2-7
D gene: NA
CDR3 DNA: TGTGCCAGCAGTTACATCGCGGCAGGCTACGAGCAGTACTTC
CDR3 protein: CASSYIAAGYEQYF

clone size: few
V gene: TRBV11-1
J gene: TRBJ2-7
D gene: TRBD1
CDR3 DNA: TGTGCCAGCAGCCTTGGACAGGGCCCCTTGAGGGAGCAGTACTTC
CDR3 protein: CASSLGQGPLREQYF

clone size: many
V gene: TRBV28
J gene: TRBJ1-4
D gene: NA
CDR3 DNA: TGTGCCAGCAGTTCTACAGAACCAGATAAACTGTTTTTT
CDR3 protein: CASSSTEPDKLFF

clone size: NA
V gene: TRBV27
J gene: TRBJ2-3
D gene: TRBD2
CDR3 DNA: TGTGCCAGCAGCTTAGCGGGGGGGCTCCGCACAGATACGCAGTATTTT
CDR3 protein: CASSLAGGLRTDTQYF

clone size: few
V gene: TRBV27
J gene: TRBJ1-1
D gene: NA
CDR3 DNA: TGTGCCAGCAGTTTACGGGACGTGGGGTTGAACACTGAAGCTTTCTTT
CDR3 protein: CASSLRDVGLNTEAFF

clone size: NA
V gene: TRBV6-1
J gene: TRBJ1-1
D gene: NA
CDR3 DNA: TGTGCCAGCAGTGAAATTGGGTATTTCATGAACACTGAAGCTTTCTTT
CDR3 protein: CASSEIGYFMNTEAFF

clone size: medium-sized
V gene: TRBV5-1
J gene: TRBJ1-2
D gene: NA
CDR3 DNA: TGCGCCAGCAGCTTGGGGACCTATGGCTACACCTTC
CDR3 protein: CASSLGTYGYTF

clone size: NA
V gene: TRBV11-3
J gene: TRBJ1-1
D gene: NA
CDR3 DNA: TGTGCCAGCAGCTTGGTCCGGACAGCAATGAACACTGAAGCTTTCTTT
CDR3 protein: CASSLVRTAMNTEAFF

clone size: NA
V gene: TRBV28
J gene: TRBJ2-3
D gene: NA
CDR3 DNA: TGTGCCAGCAGTTTAGGGCTAGCGTATAGCACAGATACGCAGTATTTT
CDR3 protein: CASSLGLAYSTDTQYF

clone size: few
V gene: TRBV28
J gene: TRBJ2-7
D gene: TRBD2
CDR3 DNA: TGTGCCAGCAGTTTATGGTCTAGCGGGGCCTACGAGCAGTACTTC
CDR3 protein: CASSLWSSGAYEQYF

clone size: NA
V gene: TRBV4-2
J gene: TRBJ2-1
D gene: NA
CDR3 DNA: TGTGCCAGCAGCCAAGAAGCGGGACACAGGGTAGGCGACAATGAGCAGTTCTTC
CDR3 protein: CASSQEAGHRVGDNEQFF

clone size: NA
V gene: TRBV7-9
J gene: TRBJ2-7
D gene: NA
CDR3 DNA: TGTGCCAGCAGCTTAGCGGATGGGCAGTTATACGAGCAGTACTTC
CDR3 protein: CASSLADGQLYEQYF

clone size: NA
V gene: TRBV5-8
J gene: TRBJ1-5
D gene: NA
CDR3 DNA: TGTGCCAGCAGCTTGGATTGGACAGCTAATCAGCCCCAGCATTTT
CDR3 protein: CASSLDWTANQPQHF

clone size: few
V gene: TRBV6-5
J gene: TRBJ2-5
D gene: NA
CDR3 DNA: TGTGCCAGCAGTTACGTACTAGGTTCCGGAGAGACCCAGTACTTC
CDR3 protein: CASSYVLGSGETQYF

clone size: NA
V gene: TRBV6-1
J gene: TRBJ2-1
D gene: TRBD2
CDR3 DNA: TGTGCCAGCAGTTCACTAGCGGACTCCTACAATGAGCAGTTCTTC
CDR3 protein: CASSSLADSYNEQFF

clone size: NA
V gene: TRBV28
J gene: TRBJ1-2
D gene: NA
CDR3 DNA: TGTGCCAGCAGTTTATTAACCGGGCCCGGCAGTGGCTACACCTTC
CDR3 protein: CASSLLTGPGSGYTF

clone size: NA
V gene: TRBV27
J gene: TRBJ2-7
D gene: TRBD2
CDR3 DNA: TGTGCCAGCAGTCCCCGCCGGGGACTAGGCTACTACGAGCAGTACTTC
CDR3 protein: CASSPRRGLGYYEQYF

clone size: NA
V gene: TRBV27
J gene: TRBJ1-5
D gene: NA
CDR3 DNA: TGTGCCAGCAGTTTATTGAGCAGGGGCGATCAGCCCCAGCATTTT
CDR3 protein: CASSLLSRGDQPQHF

clone size: NA
V gene: TRBV5-4
J gene: TRBJ1-6
D gene: NA
CDR3 DNA: TGTGCCAGCAGCGTAGGGGACAATTCACCCCTCCACTTT
CDR3 protein: CASSVGDNSPLHF

clone size: once
V gene: TRBV11-2
J gene: TRBJ2-1
D gene: TRBD2
CDR3 DNA: TGTGCCAGCAGCTCAGCGGGAGAGGCCTACAATGAGCAGTTCTTC
CDR3 protein: CASSSAGEAYNEQFF

clone size: few
V gene: TRBV6-5
J gene: TRBJ1-2
D gene: NA
CDR3 DNA: TGTGCCAGCAGCCCCGGGCCGGTACAGGGCTACACCTTC
CDR3 protein: CASSPGPVQGYTF

clone size: NA
V gene: TRBV15
J gene: TRBJ2-5
D gene: NA
CDR3 DNA: TGTGCCACCAGCGGAGAGAAGCGTGAGCAGTACTTC
CDR3 protein: CATSGEKREQYF

clone size: once
V gene: TRBV13
J gene: TRBJ2-7
D gene: NA
CDR3 DNA: TGTGCCAGCAGCCCTGCCTTGGGACCGACCTACGAGCAGTACTTC
CDR3 protein: CASSPALGPTYEQYF